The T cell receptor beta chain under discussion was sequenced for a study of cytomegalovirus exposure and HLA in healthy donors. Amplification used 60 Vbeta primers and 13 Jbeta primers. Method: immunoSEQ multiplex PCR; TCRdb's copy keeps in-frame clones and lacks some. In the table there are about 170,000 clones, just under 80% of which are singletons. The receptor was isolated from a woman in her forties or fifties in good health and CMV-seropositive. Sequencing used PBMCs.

The DNA of the CDR3 is TGTGCCAGCAGGAGAGCCCTCTATGGCTACACCTTC. Its translation is CASRRALYGYTF. V is TRBV6-5 and J is TRBJ1-2; D gene ambiguous. This CDR3 spans 12 amino acids. V lost 6 bases and J lost 4, with 9 bases in between. Germline CDR1 MNHEY, CDR2 SVGAGI.